This section outlines one TCR beta chain sequence together with its context. As yet, its antigen is unknown. This record comes from a study of beta chain features in type 1 diabetes. Of the isolated RNA, all was reverse transcribed, and so the sequenced material was expressed TCRB transcripts. Generated by immunoSEQ multiplex PCR, the TCRdb table keeps only in-frame clones and is missing some. The data hold roughly 100,000 clones, with over 25% observed a single time. General observations from the study: Patients' naive, central memory and Treg TCRB repertoires seemed closer to one another than those of healthy donors. Moderate yet significant TCRB CDR3 shortening was seen in Type 1 diabetes patients in all four CD4+ subsets.

A sort by CD45RO/CCR7/CD25/CD127/CD95/CD27 yielded CD4+ naive, central memory, regulatory and stem cell-like memory cells. CDR3 length: 13 residues. Germline-derived CDR1 and CDR2 are SGHAT and FQNNGV. V dropped 7 bases and J dropped 10 bases, with 19 bases sitting between them. Sequenced input: central memory CD4+ T cells from blood. The origin of this receptor is a woman aged 18-30 years with type 1 diabetes. The chain recombines TRBV11-2 with TRBJ1-2; TRBD1 might be the D (6 bases). The CDR3 spells CASTPHASGDYTF. The CDR3 DNA follows: TGTGCCAGCACCCCGCACGCTTCAGGGGACTACACCTTC. Complete variable domain (other parts from reference TRBV11-2 and TRBJ1-2): EAGVAQSPRYKIIEKRQSVAFWCNPISGHATLYWYQQILGQGPKLLIQFQNNGVVDDSQLPKDRFSAERLKGVDSTLKIQPAKLEDSAVYLCASTPHASGDYTFGSGTRLTVV.